This paragraph reports one T cell receptor beta chain. Its specific antigen is unknown. No base-level quality is on record; no much larger clone is a single base apart. In Seattle, one collaborating source enrolled patients while the infection was active and tracked those patients longitudinally over the course of disease. Collaborating institutions collected whole blood in K2EDTA tubes following their own protocols. For TCRbeta analysis, collaborator samples were shipped as frozen whole blood, as isolated PBMCs, or as DNA extracted from either sample type. This entry belongs to a study of blood T cell repertoires in COVID-19 (dated by TCRdb to the early 2020s). In terms of the full investigation: Samples covering the acute and convalescent phases of COVID-19 were provided by collaborators in the United States, Italy and Spain. The material from the prospective study consisted of cDNA or gDNA derived from T cells, B-cell-depleted T cells, or PBMCs. Subjects who had been exposed to COVID-19, were actively infected with it, or had recovered from it provided the deeply sampled blood TCRbeta repertoires that made up the dataset. The repertoires were released in a freely available public database intended as a resource for research on the immune response to SARS-CoV-2. The samples were drawn from two sources: the first 160 participants of the ongoing ImmuneRACE study, and 1,000 to 1,500 subjects contributed by 6 global collaborators. The sample metadata nearly always contained a de-identified subject ID, COVID-19 status, age in years and sex. Where available, HLA class I and class II types were obtained from metadata supplied by the sample provider rather than from assay-based typing.

The paper as a whole reports these results and caveats: The amount of clinical and demographic metadata varied by source and participant and was provided uncurated.

The immunoSEQ Assay, a bias-controlled multiplex PCR, was used to amplify TCRbeta CDR3 regions from genomic DNA. As for the authors' bioinformatics: The number of nucleated cells in each sample was estimated by amplification of reference gene primers within the assay. To quantify the absolute abundance of each unique TCRbeta CDR3 rearrangement, sequence reads were collapsed and filtered. Productive Simpson clonality was computed per sample as the square root of Simpson's diversity index over productive rearrangements. The table comes from immuneACCESS by way of TCRdb, which keeps in-frame sequences with V and J called. Part of the clones is missing from these tables; in studies checked, under half for an unresolved V gene and the rest for unknown reasons. V, J and clone size derive from that table, while D and trimming were established from the DNA sequence. The sample table shows 150,000 to 200,000 clones, and roughly four fifths are seen once. Together, the top ten hold around 7.3% of the sample.

The source of this sequence is a woman aged 70 to 79 with COVID-19, enrolled during active disease. The sequenced sample consisted of peripheral blood.

The encoded CDR3 is CASSSNRQVHTPEYEQYF. At the DNA level, the sequence is TGTGCCAGCAGTTCAAATAGACAGGTTCACACACCAGAGTACGAGCAGTACTTC. In this chain, TRBV28 is recombined with TRBJ2-7, and TRBD1 may be the D gene, going by 6 matching bases. CDR3 length: 18 amino acids, cysteine to phenylalanine. Only CDR3 DNA remains: 54 bases, in frame from the first base. The germline V gene sets CDR1 to MDHEN and CDR2 to SYDVKM. V is shortened by 4 bases, J by 4 bases, and the region joining them spans 26 bases. With the rest looked up from the reference TRBV28 and TRBJ2-7 genes rather than sequenced, the full variable domain is DVKVTQSSRYLVKRTGEKVFLECVQDMDHENMFWYRQDPGLGLRLIYFSYDVKMKEKGDIPEGYSVSREKKERFSLILESASTNQTSMYLCASSSNRQVHTPEYEQYFGPGTRLTVT.